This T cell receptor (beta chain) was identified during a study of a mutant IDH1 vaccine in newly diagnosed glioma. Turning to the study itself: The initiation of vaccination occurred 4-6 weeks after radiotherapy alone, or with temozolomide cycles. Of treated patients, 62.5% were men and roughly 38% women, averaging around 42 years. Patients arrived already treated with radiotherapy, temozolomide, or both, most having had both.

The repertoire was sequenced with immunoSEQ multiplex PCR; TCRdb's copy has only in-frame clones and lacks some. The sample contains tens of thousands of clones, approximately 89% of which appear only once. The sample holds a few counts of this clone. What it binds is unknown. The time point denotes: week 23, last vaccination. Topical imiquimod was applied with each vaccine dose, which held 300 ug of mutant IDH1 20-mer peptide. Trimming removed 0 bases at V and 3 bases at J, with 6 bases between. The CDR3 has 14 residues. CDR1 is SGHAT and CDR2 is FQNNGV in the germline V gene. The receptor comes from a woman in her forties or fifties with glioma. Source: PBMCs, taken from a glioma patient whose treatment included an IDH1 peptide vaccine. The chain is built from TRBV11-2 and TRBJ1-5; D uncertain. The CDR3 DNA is TGTGCCAGCAGCTTAGACAGCTTCAATCAGCCCCAGCATTTT. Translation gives CASSLDSFNQPQHF.